These 10 T cell receptor beta chains share one sample of origin, sequenced in a study of blood T cell repertoires in COVID-19. TCRdb's table, derived via immunoSEQ multiplex PCR, lists solely in-frame clones and lacks some. The sample comprises roughly 68,000 clones, 83% of which are singletons, and roughly 18% rests with the top ten. Sequencing was performed on peripheral blood. Receptors originate from a woman older than 75 with acute or convalescent COVID-19.

J is TRBJ2-5 and V is TRBV5-1; 7 nucleotides line up with TRBD2. V was clipped by 1 base and J by 1 base; unmatched bases: 4. The CDR3 is 15 residues long. The V gene's germline CDR1 is SGHRS and CDR2 YFSETQ. The CDR3 bases are TGCGCCAGCAGCTTGTGGGGGGGGACCCAAGAGACCCAGTACTTC. Its protein product is CASSLWGGTQETQYF.

The V call is TRBV10-1, the J call TRBJ2-7; TRBD2 agrees at 8 bases. The length of the CDR3 is 13 residues. Unmatched junction bases numbered 1, after V lost 4 bases and J lost 2 bases. From germline, CDR1 is WNHNN and CDR2 SYGVQD (reference sequence). The CDR3 DNA is TGCGCCAGCAGTGCCGGGGGGGCCTACGAGCAGTACTTC. Its translation is CASSAGGAYEQYF.

This clone was counted once. This sequence joins TRBV14 and TRBJ1-1; D remains ambiguous. CDR1 SGHDN and CDR2 FVKESK come from the germline V gene. Trimming left V 4 bases short and J 0 bases short, with 18 bases between. The CDR3 totals 17 residues. The CDR3 region is CASSPHYGSAVNTEAFF. Here the CDR3 DNA reads TGTGCCAGCAGCCCTCACTACGGCAGCGCCGTGAACACTGAAGCTTTCTTT.

This clone appeared a single time. V gene TRBV30 combines with J gene TRBJ1-2; D ambiguous. This CDR3 is 12 amino acids long. The germline CDR1 and CDR2 sequences are GTSNPN and SVGIG (reference sequence). V gave up 2 bases and J gave up 2 bases, with 6 bases separating them. The CDR3, as DNA: TGTGCCTGGAGTCCCGGGAACTATGGCTACACCTTC. This gives the protein CAWSPGNYGYTF.

A single count supports this clone. DNA of the CDR3: TGTGCTAGTGGGGGGAGAATGGAAGAGACCCAGTACTTC. Its protein product is CASGGRMEETQYF. The J gene is TRBJ2-5, the V gene TRBV12-5; possible D gene TRBD2, 5 bases. Germline CDR1 is LGHNT and CDR2 is FRNRAP. V gave up 6 bases and J gave up 3 bases, with 11 bases separating them. The CDR3 runs 13 residues.

This chain joins TRBV30 and TRBJ1-2; 12 nucleotides line up with TRBD1. This CDR3 is 16 amino acids long. V dropped 3 bases and J dropped 4; count of bases not matched to a gene: 9. Germline lookup yields CDR1 GTSNPN and CDR2 SVGIG (reference sequence). This CDR3 is CAWRARDRGLGYGYTF. The CDR3 DNA is TGTGCCTGGAGAGCTCGGGACAGGGGGCTTGGCTATGGCTACACCTTC.

The chain recombines TRBV18 with TRBJ2-2; 11 nucleotides agree with TRBD2. Germline V CDR1 and CDR2: KGHSH, LQKENI. CDR3 size: 16 residues. The J segment lost 4 bases and the V segment lost 2 bases, leaving 3 bases of the junction unmatched. CDR3 sequence (DNA): TGTGCCAGCTCACCAGAACTAGCGGGAGTCACCGGGGAGCTGTTTTTT. Amino acids: CASSPELAGVTGELFF. Variable domain in full (rest from reference TRBV18 and TRBJ2-2): NAGVMQNPRHLVRRRGQEARLRCSPMKGHSHVYWYRQLPEEGLKFMVYLQKENIIDESGMPKERFSAEFPKEGPSILRIQQVVRGDSAAYFCASSPELAGVTGELFFGEGSRLTVL.

V is TRBV5-6 and J is TRBJ2-3; the match to TRBD2 covers 8 bases. CDR1 is SGHDT, CDR2 YYEEEE, per germline. The CDR3 covers 15 residues. Unmatched junction bases numbered 5, after V lost 1 base and J lost 4 bases. CDR3 sequence reads: CASSLTAGGADTQYF. The DNA for the CDR3 is TGTGCCAGCAGCTTGACGGCGGGGGGCGCAGATACGCAGTATTTT. Filled out from reference TRBV5-6 and TRBJ2-3, the complete variable domain reads DAGVTQSPTHLIKTRGQQVTLRCSPKSGHDTVSWYQQALGQGPQFIFQYYEEEERQRGNFPDRFSGHQFPNYSSELNVNALLLGDSALYLCASSLTAGGADTQYFGPGTRLTVL.

This clone was found once. The chain recombines TRBV10-3 with TRBJ1-4; D unclear. The CDR3 runs to 15 residues. V was pared by 7 bases and J by 0 bases, with 12 bases between. Germline V CDR1 and CDR2: ENHRY, SYGVKD. The CDR3 nucleotides are TGTGCCATCAATAGTGAGGCCACAACTAATGAAAAACTGTTTTTT. Protein sequence: CAINSEATTNEKLFF.

By its share, this clone is medium-sized. The genes are TRBV6-5 and TRBJ2-5, with D uncertain. Trimming took off 0 bases at V and 5 bases at J, with 7 bases between the two ends. The CDR3 covers 13 residues. The germline gives CDR1 MNHEY, CDR2 SVGAGI. CDR3 DNA: TGTGCCAGCAGTTACTCAGACGGGGAGACCCAGTACTTC. Translating it yields CASSYSDGETQYF.